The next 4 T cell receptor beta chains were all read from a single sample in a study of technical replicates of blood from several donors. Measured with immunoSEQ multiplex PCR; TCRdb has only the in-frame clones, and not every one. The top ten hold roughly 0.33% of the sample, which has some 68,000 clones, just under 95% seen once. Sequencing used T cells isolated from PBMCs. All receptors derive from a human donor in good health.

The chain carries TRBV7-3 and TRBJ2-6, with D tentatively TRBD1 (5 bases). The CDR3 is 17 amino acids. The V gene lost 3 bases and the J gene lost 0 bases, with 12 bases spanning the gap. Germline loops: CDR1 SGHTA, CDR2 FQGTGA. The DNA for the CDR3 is TGTGCCAGCAGCTTGACAGACAGATTCTCTGGGGCCAACGTCCTGACTTTC. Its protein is CASSLTDRFSGANVLTF.

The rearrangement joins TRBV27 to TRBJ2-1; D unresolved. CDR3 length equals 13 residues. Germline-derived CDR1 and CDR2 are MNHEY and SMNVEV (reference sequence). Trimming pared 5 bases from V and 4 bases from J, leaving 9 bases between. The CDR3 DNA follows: TGTGCCAGCAGTCCCGGGTTGTACAATGAGCAGTTCTTC. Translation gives CASSPGLYNEQFF.

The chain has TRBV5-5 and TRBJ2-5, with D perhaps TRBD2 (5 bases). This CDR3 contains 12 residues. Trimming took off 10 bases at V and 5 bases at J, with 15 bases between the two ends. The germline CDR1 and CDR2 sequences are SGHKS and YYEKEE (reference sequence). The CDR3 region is CAGLGLQETQYF. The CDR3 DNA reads TGTGCCGGCCTAGGACTCCAGGAGACCCAGTACTTC.

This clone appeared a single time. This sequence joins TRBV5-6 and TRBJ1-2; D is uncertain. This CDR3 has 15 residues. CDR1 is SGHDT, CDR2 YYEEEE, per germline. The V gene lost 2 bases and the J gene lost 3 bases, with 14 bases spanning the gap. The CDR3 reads CASSLERSLYYGYTF. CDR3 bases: TGTGCCAGCAGCTTAGAAAGGAGTTTATACTATGGCTACACCTTC.